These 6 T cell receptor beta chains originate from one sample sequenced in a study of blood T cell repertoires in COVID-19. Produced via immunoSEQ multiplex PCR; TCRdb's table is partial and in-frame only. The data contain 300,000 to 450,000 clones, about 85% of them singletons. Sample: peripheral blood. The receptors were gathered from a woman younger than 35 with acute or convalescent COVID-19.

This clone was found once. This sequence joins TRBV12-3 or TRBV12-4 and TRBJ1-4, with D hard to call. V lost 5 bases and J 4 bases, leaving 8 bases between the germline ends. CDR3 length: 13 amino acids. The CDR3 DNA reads TGTGCCAGCAGTCTTCGACATAATGAAAAACTGTTTTTT. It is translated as CASSLRHNEKLFF.

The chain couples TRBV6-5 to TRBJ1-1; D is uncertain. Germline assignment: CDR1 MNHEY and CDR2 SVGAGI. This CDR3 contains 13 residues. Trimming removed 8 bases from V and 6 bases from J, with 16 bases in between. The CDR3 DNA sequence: TGTGCCAGCCAGCCGAATCGGGAGGCTGAAGCTTTCTTT. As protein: CASQPNREAEAFF.

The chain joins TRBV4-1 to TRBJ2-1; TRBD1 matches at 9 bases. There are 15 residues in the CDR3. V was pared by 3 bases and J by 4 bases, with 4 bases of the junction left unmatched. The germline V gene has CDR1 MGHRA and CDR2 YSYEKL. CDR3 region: CASSQTGQGYNEQFF. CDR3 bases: TGCGCCAGCAGCCAGACGGGACAGGGATACAATGAGCAGTTCTTC.

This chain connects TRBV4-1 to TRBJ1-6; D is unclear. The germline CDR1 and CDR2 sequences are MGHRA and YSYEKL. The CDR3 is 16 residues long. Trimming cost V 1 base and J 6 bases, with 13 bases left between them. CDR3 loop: CASSQARGDRNSPLHF. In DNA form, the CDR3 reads TGCGCCAGCAGCCAAGCCCGCGGGGATCGTAATTCACCCCTCCACTTT.

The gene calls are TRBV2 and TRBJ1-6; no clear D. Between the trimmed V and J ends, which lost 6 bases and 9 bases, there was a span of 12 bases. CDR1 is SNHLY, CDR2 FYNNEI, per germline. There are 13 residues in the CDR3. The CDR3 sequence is CASSIETSSPLHF. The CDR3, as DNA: TGTGCCAGCAGCATTGAGACAAGTTCACCCCTCCACTTT.

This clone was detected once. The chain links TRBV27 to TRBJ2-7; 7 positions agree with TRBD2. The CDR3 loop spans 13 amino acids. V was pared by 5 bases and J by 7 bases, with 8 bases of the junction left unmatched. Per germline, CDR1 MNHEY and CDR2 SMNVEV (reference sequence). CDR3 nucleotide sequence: TGTGCCAGCAGTCGGGATACGCGGGGGGAGCAGTACTTC. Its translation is CASSRDTRGEQYF.